These 2 T cell receptor beta chains came from one sample sequenced in a study of immune evolution from preneoplasia to lung adenocarcinoma. Produced via immunoSEQ multiplex PCR; TCRdb's table is partial and in-frame only. Found here are about 2,000 clones, roughly four fifths of them singletons; the top ten hold around 9.4%. The sequenced sample was FFPE adjacent normal lung tissue. The receptors come from a person between 65 and 79 years old with lung adenocarcinoma.

The V call is TRBV18, the J call TRBJ2-3; 12 bases map to TRBD2. Trimming removed 5 bases from V and 6 bases from J; junction bases left unmatched: 12. The germline V gene encodes CDR1 KGHSH and CDR2 LQKENI. The CDR3 runs to 17 residues. The chain's CDR3 is CASSSRRLAGETDTQYF. CDR3 DNA sequence: TGTGCCAGCTCATCAAGAAGACTAGCGGGAGAGACGGATACGCAGTATTTT. Full variable domain (remainder filled in from reference TRBV18 and TRBJ2-3): NAGVMQNPRHLVRRRGQEARLRCSPMKGHSHVYWYRQLPEEGLKFMVYLQKENIIDESGMPKERFSAEFPKEGPSILRIQQVVRGDSAAYFCASSSRRLAGETDTQYFGPGTRLTVL.

The chain employs TRBV9 and TRBJ1-1; D not certain. V lost 4 bases, J lost 0 bases, and 16 bases lay in between. This CDR3 has 16 amino acids. Germline assignment: CDR1 SGDLS and CDR2 YYNGEE. The CDR3 spells CASSSRPEKMNTEAFF. The CDR3 nucleotides are TGTGCCAGCAGCTCGCGCCCAGAAAAAATGAACACTGAAGCTTTCTTT.